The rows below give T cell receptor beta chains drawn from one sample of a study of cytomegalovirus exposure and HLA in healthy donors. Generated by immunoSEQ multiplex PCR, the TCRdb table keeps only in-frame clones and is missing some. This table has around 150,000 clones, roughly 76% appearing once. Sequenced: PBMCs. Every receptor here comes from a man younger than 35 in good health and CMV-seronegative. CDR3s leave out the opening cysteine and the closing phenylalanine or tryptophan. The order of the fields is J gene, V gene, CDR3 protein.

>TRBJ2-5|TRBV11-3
ASSLDLDGLAGIETQY
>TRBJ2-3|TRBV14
ASSRQTGGTDTQY
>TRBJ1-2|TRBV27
ASGHTLNYGYT
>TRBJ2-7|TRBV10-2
ASSPMDRAYEQY
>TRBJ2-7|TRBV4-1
ASSQDGGRDYEQY
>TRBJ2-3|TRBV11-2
ASSYNRGTTDTQY
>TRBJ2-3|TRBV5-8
ASSYRVEGTDTQY
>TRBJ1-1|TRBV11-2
ASSQHPMNTEAF
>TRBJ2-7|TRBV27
ASSLHRGFYEQY
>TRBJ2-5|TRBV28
ASSPGTNPAETQY
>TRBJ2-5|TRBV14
ASSQELKRGGKETQY
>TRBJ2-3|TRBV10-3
AISDGRGIDTQY
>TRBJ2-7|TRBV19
ASTPGQGTPNEQY
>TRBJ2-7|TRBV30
AWRPGLAGGYEQY
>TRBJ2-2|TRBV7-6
ASGATNTGELF
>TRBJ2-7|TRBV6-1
ASQSLGQMYEQY